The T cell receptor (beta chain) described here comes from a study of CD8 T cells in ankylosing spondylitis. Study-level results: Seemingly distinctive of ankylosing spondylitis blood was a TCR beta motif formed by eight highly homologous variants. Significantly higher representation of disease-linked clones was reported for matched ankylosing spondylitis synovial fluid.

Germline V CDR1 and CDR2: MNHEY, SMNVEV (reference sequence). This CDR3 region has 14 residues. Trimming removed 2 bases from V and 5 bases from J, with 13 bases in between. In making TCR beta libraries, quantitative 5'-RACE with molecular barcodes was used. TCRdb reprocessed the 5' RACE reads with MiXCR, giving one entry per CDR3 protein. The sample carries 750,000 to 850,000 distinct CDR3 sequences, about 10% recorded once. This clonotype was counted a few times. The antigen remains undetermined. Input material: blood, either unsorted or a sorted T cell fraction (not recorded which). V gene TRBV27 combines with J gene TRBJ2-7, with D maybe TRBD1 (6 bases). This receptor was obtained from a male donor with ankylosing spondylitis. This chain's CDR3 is CASSLGQGPNEQYF. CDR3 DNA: TGTGCCAGCAGTTTAGGGCAGGGGCCCAACGAGCAGTACTTC.